This record looks at one TCR beta chain sequence and its context. Patients were ruled out by autoimmune disease history or systemic immunosuppression. The data were taken from a study of OX40 agonist ivuxolimab in advanced cancers. The wider study: An agonistic human IgG2 monoclonal antibody against OX40 (CD134) was given. The mean age was roughly 60 years, ranging from 23 to 79, with about four fifths of participants male.

The repertoire was sequenced with immunoSEQ multiplex PCR; TCRdb's copy has only in-frame clones and lacks some. Among around 39,000 clones listed, 78% were seen once. V was clipped by 8 bases and J by 8 bases; unmatched bases: 20. Germline loops: CDR1 SNHLY, CDR2 FYNNEI. The CDR3 extends over 18 amino acids. The rearrangement uses TRBV2 and TRBJ2-1, with TRBD2 matching 11 bases. The TCR sequence derives from an adult with an advanced solid tumor such as melanoma, head and neck, liver or kidney cancer. Sequencing used CD4+ or CD8+ T cells sorted from blood, obtained in a trial of the OX40 agonist ivuxolimab. The CDR3 spells CASSSGPQPTSGMYEQFF. The CDR3 DNA reads TGTGCCAGCTCCTCTGGACCCCAACCGACTAGCGGGATGTATGAGCAGTTCTTC. Drawing the rest from reference TRBV2 and TRBJ2-1, the complete variable domain is EPEVTQTPSHQVTQMGQEVILRCVPISNHLYFYWYRQILGQKVEFLVSFYNNEISEKSEIFDDQFSVERPDGSNFTLKIRSTKLEDSAMYFCASSSGPQPTSGMYEQFFGPGTRLTVL.